The rows below give T cell receptor beta chains drawn from one sample of a study of CD8 T cells in ankylosing spondylitis. TCRdb re-called the 5' RACE reads through MiXCR, storing one row per CDR3 protein. The sample carries around 390,000 distinct CDR3 sequences, 20% to 25% recorded once. Sequencing input: blood, either unsorted or a sorted T cell fraction (not recorded which). These receptors all stem from a male donor with ankylosing spondylitis. Each CDR3 is given with its conserved first and last residue. A D gene is named only where the DNA matches it firmly. The size entry is marked missing in some rows and otherwise reads once, few, many or a size class.

V gene	D gene	clone size	J gene	CDR3 length	CDR3 DNA	CDR3 protein
TRBV29-1	-	few	TRBJ1-3	13	TGCAGCGTTGGGTTGAATTCTGGAAACACCATATATTTT	CSVGLNSGNTIYF
TRBV19	TRBD1	few	TRBJ2-7	14	TGTGCCAGTAGTGCCCGGGACAGGGGATACGAGCAGTACTTC	CASSARDRGYEQYF
TRBV11-2	-	few	TRBJ2-1	14	TGTGCCAGCAGCTTTGGGACTTACGACAATGAGCAGTTCTTC	CASSFGTYDNEQFF
TRBV30	TRBD2	few	TRBJ2-1	18	TGCGCCTGGAGTGTGGGGACTAGCGGGGTAATTACCTACAATGAGCAGTTCTTC	CAWSVGTSGVITYNEQFF
TRBV5-1	TRBD1	few	TRBJ1-1	15	TGCGCCAGCAGCTTGGGACAGGGCGGGCTCACTGAAGCTTTCTTT	CASSLGQGGLTEAFF
TRBV12-3/TRBV12-4	TRBD1	many	TRBJ2-7	13	TGTGCCAGCAGCTTGGACAGGGTTAGGCAGCAGTACTTC	CASSLDRVRQQYF
TRBV20-1	TRBD2	-	TRBJ2-7	17	TGCAGTGCTGCCTCGGGACTAGCGGGAGCAGGGTCCTACGAGCAGTACTTC	CSAASGLAGAGSYEQYF
TRBV29-1	-	many	TRBJ2-5	12	TGCAGCGTTCGGAGGTCCCAAGAGACCCAGTACTTC	CSVRRSQETQYF
TRBV2	-	few	TRBJ2-2	15	TGTGCCAGCACGGATCAGACAACTTTCACCGGGGAGCTGTTTTTT	CASTDQTTFTGELFF
TRBV5-8	TRBD2	few	TRBJ2-1	14	TGTGCCAGCAGCCAGCGGGGAACCTACAATGAGCAGTTCTTC	CASSQRGTYNEQFF
TRBV19	TRBD2	few	TRBJ2-1	18	TGTGCCAGTAGTAAAACTAGTAGCGGGAGGAGCTCCTACAATGAGCAGTTCTTC	CASSKTSSGRSSYNEQFF
TRBV3-1	-	-	TRBJ1-4	14	TGTGCCAGCAGCCCTACCGACAGGCTCGAAAAACTGTTTTTT	CASSPTDRLEKLFF
TRBV6-2/TRBV6-3	TRBD2	-	TRBJ2-1	16	TGTGCCAGCAGTTACCCTCGACTAGCGGGGTACAATGAGCAGTTCTTC	CASSYPRLAGYNEQFF
TRBV3-1	TRBD1	once	TRBJ2-7	17	TGTGCCAGCAGCCGCAGTCTTGGACAGGGGTTTTCCTACGAGCAGTACTTC	CASSRSLGQGFSYEQYF
TRBV2	TRBD2	-	TRBJ2-1	14	TGTGCCAGCAAGGGACTAGCGAACTACAATGAGCAGTTCTTC	CASKGLANYNEQFF
TRBV7-3	-	once	TRBJ2-2	14	TGTGCCAGCAGCTTATTCGGGAACACCGGGGAGCTGTTTTTT	CASSLFGNTGELFF
TRBV5-1	-	-	TRBJ1-4	15	TGCGCCAGCAGCCCCTCGGGGGGTGGGGACGGAAAACTGTTTTTT	CASSPSGGGDGKLFF
TRBV29-1	TRBD1	few	TRBJ1-4	15	TGCAGCGTCGCCGGGACAGGGGGAAGGGGTGAAAAACTGTTTTTT	CSVAGTGGRGEKLFF
TRBV20-1	-	-	TRBJ2-6	14	TGCAGCACCTCCGGGACGGCTGGGGCCAACGTCCTGACTTTC	CSTSGTAGANVLTF
TRBV7-2	-	few	TRBJ2-7	14	TGTGCCAGCAGCCTGGACGAGAACTCCTACGAGCAGTACTTC	CASSLDENSYEQYF
TRBV20-1	TRBD2	few	TRBJ2-7	15	TGCAGTGCTAGGGGGGCAACTAGCGGGAGTTACGAGCAGTACTTC	CSARGATSGSYEQYF
TRBV7-3	-	-	TRBJ2-7	15	TGTGCCAGCAGCTTAAGGGTAGGGGCAGGGTACGAGCAGTACTTC	CASSLRVGAGYEQYF
TRBV5-1	-	few	TRBJ2-1	14	TGCGCCAGCAGCTTGGCTCTAGGGAACAATGAGCAGTTCTTC	CASSLALGNNEQFF
TRBV28	TRBD2	-	TRBJ2-7	15	TGTGCCAGCAGTCCGAGTAGCGGGAGGTGGTACGAGCAGTACTTC	CASSPSSGRWYEQYF
TRBV18	-	-	TRBJ2-2	13	TGTGCCAGCTCACCTAAGGGGACCGGGGAGCTGTTTTTT	CASSPKGTGELFF
TRBV15	-	-	TRBJ2-1	15	TGTGCCACCAGCAGAGATTTGGGGGAATACAATGAGCAGTTCTTC	CATSRDLGEYNEQFF
TRBV5-1	TRBD2	few	TRBJ2-7	17	TGCGCCAGCAGCTGGGGGGCTAGCGGGGGCACAACCTACGAGCAGTACTTC	CASSWGASGGTTYEQYF
TRBV29-1	-	many	TRBJ2-5	12	TGCAGCGTTGTAGGAGTCCAAGAGACCCAGTACTTC	CSVVGVQETQYF
TRBV7-2	TRBD2	many	TRBJ2-1	14	TGTGCCAGCGCAGTTAGCGGGGAAAACAATGAGCAGTTCTTC	CASAVSGENNEQFF
TRBV5-6	-	few	TRBJ2-2	12	TGTGCCAGCAGCTTAACAACCGGGGAGCTGTTTTTT	CASSLTTGELFF
TRBV29-1	TRBD1	few	TRBJ1-5	13	TGCAGCGTTGTGGGGACAGAGGGACAGCCCCAGCATTTT	CSVVGTEGQPQHF
TRBV12-3/TRBV12-4	-	many	TRBJ2-7	12	TGTGCCAGCAGTTTGACAGCCCTCGAGCAGTACTTC	CASSLTALEQYF
TRBV3-1	-	once	TRBJ2-5	15	TGTGCCAGCAGTCAACCAGGGCGACTCCAAGAGACCCAGTACTTC	CASSQPGRLQETQYF
TRBV6-2/TRBV6-3	-	few	TRBJ2-1	15	TGTGCCAGCAGTTACCGAGACTTCTCCTACAATGAGCAGTTCTTC	CASSYRDFSYNEQFF
TRBV29-1	-	many	TRBJ2-7	14	TGCAGCGCCTCTGAGCGATCGCCGGCGTACGAGCAGTACTTC	CSASERSPAYEQYF
TRBV7-2	-	few	TRBJ2-1	13	TGTGCCAGCAGCTTAAACGGCGATGGTGAGCAGTTCTTC	CASSLNGDGEQFF
TRBV28	-	-	TRBJ2-7	14	TGTGCCAGCAGTTTGGGGGGACAGTTCCACGAGCAGTACTTC	CASSLGGQFHEQYF
TRBV6-5	-	few	TRBJ1-5	17	TGTGCCAGCAGTCACCCGCCAGGGAGGAGTATGAGTCAGCCCCAGCATTTT	CASSHPPGRSMSQPQHF
TRBV12-3/TRBV12-4	-	few	TRBJ2-7	16	TGTGCCAGCAGAAAAGGCCGAGGACGATCTTACGACGAGCAGTACTTC	CASRKGRGRSYDEQYF
TRBV3-1	TRBD1	few	TRBJ1-5	15	TGTGCCAGCAGCCAGGACAGGGGGGTCAATCAGCCCCAGCATTTT	CASSQDRGVNQPQHF
TRBV5-1	-	few	TRBJ1-1	13	TGCGCCAGCAGCTTGGGACAGCGACCTGAAGCTTTCTTT	CASSLGQRPEAFF
TRBV7-3	-	few	TRBJ1-6	15	TGTGCCAGCAGCCGGGAAGGAGGTTTTCGATCACCCCTCCACTTT	CASSREGGFRSPLHF